This entry lists 4 T cell receptor beta chains sequenced from one sample in a study of vaccination and CD4 T cells after COVID-19. Sequence data for DNA of cultured CD4+ T cells were generated by the Oncomine TCR Beta short-read assay. MiXCR, applied by TCRdb to the PCR reads, yields one record per CDR3 protein. The sample gives roughly 20,000 distinct CDR3 sequences, around 80% of which show up once; roughly 17% is in the top ten. Sample treatment: roughly 11-day PBMC culture with coronavirus spike peptide pools or control peptides (ViraFEST assay). The antigens of these receptors remain unknown. Sequencing used CD4+ T cells from blood, cultured in vitro, obtained after SARS-CoV-2 vaccination. All receptors come from a human donor who received a COVID-19 vaccine.

As concerns this clonotype: A read error may explain this, as a much larger clone is one base away. V gene TRBV20-1 combines with J gene TRBJ2-3; D is perhaps TRBD1 (5 bases). The tail of the sequence fits TRBJ1-5 better, so the J call may be wrong. The CDR3 has 15 amino acids. Germline V gene lookup returns CDR1 DFQATT and CDR2 SNEGSKA (reference sequence). The CDR3 DNA reads TGCAGTGCTAGAGAAAACGGGGTTGGGGCAGATACGCAGCATTTT. Its translation is CSARENGVGADTQHF.

The chain uses TRBV15 and TRBJ2-2, with unresolved D. The CDR3 sequence is 14 residues long. V was trimmed by 0 bases and J by 4 bases, leaving 6 bases between them. From germline, CDR1 is LNHNV and CDR2 YYDKDF (reference sequence). The CDR3 spells CATSRDGGTGELFF. In DNA, the CDR3 is TGTGCCACCAGCAGAGATGGTGGCACCGGGGAGCTGTTTTTT. Supplemented by reference TRBV15 and TRBJ2-2, the full variable domain reads DAMVIQNPRYQVTQFGKPVTLSCSQTLNHNVMYWYQQKSSQAPKLLFHYYDKDFNNEADTPDNFQSRRPNTSFCFLDIRSPGLGDTAMYLCATSRDGGTGELFFGEGSRLTVL.

The chain recombines TRBV6-2 or TRBV6-3 with TRBJ1-5, with D maybe TRBD1 (5 bases). Trimming removed 5 bases from V and 7 bases from J, with 18 bases in between. This CDR3 is 15 amino acids long. Germline CDR1 is MNHEY and CDR2 is SVGEGT. CDR3 coding DNA: TGTGCCAGCAGTACCGGCGGGGGACCTAACCAGCCCCAGCATTTT. Protein sequence: CASSTGGGPNQPQHF.

This clonotype was detected only a few times. The V gene is TRBV7-2, the J gene TRBJ1-2; D is unresolved. The CDR3 is made up of 17 amino acids. V was cut by 1 base and J by 2 bases, with 17 bases left in between. The germline V gene has CDR1 SGHTA and CDR2 FQGNSA. In DNA form, the CDR3 reads TGTGCCAGCAGCTTAGAGCGCAACAGAGGCCTAAACTATGGCTACACCTTC. The encoded protein is CASSLERNRGLNYGYTF.